This T cell receptor beta chain came from a study of blood T cell repertoires in COVID-19. This clone was found a few times. Germline CDR1 is SGHRS and CDR2 is YFSETQ. V shed 4 bases and J shed 0 bases, with 16 bases lying between them. The CDR3 spans 16 residues. Original methodology: Nucleated cell number was recorded as an estimate derived from reference gene primer amplification. Method: immunoSEQ multiplex PCR; TCRdb's copy keeps in-frame clones and lacks some. V, J and clone size derive from that table, while D and trimming were established from the DNA sequence. Among 200,000 to 250,000 clones, roughly 85% were seen once, and the ten largest hold roughly 4.8%. Participants' reported clinical history set cohort assignment. A PCR-confirmed or clinician-diagnosed COVID-19 case had contacted exposed participants within 2 weeks of entry.

Sequencing input: PBMCs or T cells enriched from blood (not recorded which). The receptor was derived from a woman between 45 and 65 years old who had been exposed to COVID-19. V is TRBV5-1 and J is TRBJ1-1, with D possibly being TRBD1 (5 bases). The CDR3 sequence: CASSPREGLMNTEAFF. For the CDR3, the DNA is TGCGCCAGCAGCCCCCGGGAGGGACTCATGAACACTGAAGCTTTCTTT. The full variable domain, in which reference TRBV5-1 and TRBJ1-1 provide the parts outside the CDR3, is KAGVTQTPRYLIKTRGQQVTLSCSPISGHRSVSWYQQTPGQGLQFLFEYFSETQRNKGNFPGRFSGRQFSNSRSEMNVSTLELGDSALYLCASSPREGLMNTEAFFGQGTRLTVV.